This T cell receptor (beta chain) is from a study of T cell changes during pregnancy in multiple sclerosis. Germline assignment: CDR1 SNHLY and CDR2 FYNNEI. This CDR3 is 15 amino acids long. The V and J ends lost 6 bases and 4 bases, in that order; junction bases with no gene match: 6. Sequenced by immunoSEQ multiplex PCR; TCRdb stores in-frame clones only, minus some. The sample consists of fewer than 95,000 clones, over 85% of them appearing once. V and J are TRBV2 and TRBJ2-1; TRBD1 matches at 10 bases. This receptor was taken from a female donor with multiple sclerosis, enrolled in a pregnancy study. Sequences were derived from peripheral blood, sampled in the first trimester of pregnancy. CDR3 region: CASSRDRGGYNEQFF. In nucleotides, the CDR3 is TGTGCCAGCAGCAGGGACAGGGGCGGGTACAATGAGCAGTTCTTC.